Here is one TCR beta chain with its context. Its antigen is still unknown. The V and J ends lost 1 base and 6 bases respectively, with 9 bases between them. CDR1 and CDR2 (germline): SQVTM, ANQGSEA. The CDR3 spans 13 residues. The entry originates in a study of blood T cells in healthy people across ages. Whole-study findings and limits: TCR beta diversity tracked closely with naive T cell percentage.

Together with a sample-barcoded 5' primer, a J-beta primer mix was included in a second PCR lasting about 6 to 11 cycles. TCRdb reprocessed the 5' RACE reads via MiXCR and lists one record per CDR3 protein. Of about 1.4 million distinct CDR3 sequences listed, around 59% are singletons. Specimen: blood. The clonotype was recovered from a man between 18 and 29 years old in good health. This chain joins TRBV29-1 and TRBJ2-2; D not certain. In DNA, the CDR3 is TGCAGCGTTGAAGGGCCCGTGTCCGGGGAGCTGTTTTTT. Protein product: CSVEGPVSGELFF.